A few counts support the clone carrying this T cell receptor (beta chain). Its specificity is not known. This specimen comes from a study of T cells in Graves' hyperthyroidism and ophthalmopathy. Looked up from germline, CDR1 is MGHDK and CDR2 is SYGVNS. The CDR3 extends over 17 amino acids. Losses at the gene ends were 5 bases for V and 2 bases for J; bases not matched to a gene: 9. Whole-study findings and limits: Onset of ophthalmopathy came a median around 7.1 months after the model predicted it.

From RNA transcripts, TCR beta CDR3 regions were amplified. HTBI primers were used for first-round RT-PCR of the TCR CDR3. TCRdb reprocessed the multiplex PCR reads with MiXCR, giving one entry per CDR3 protein. The repertoire includes roughly 740,000 distinct CDR3 sequences, around 17% of them detected once, and around 8.1% sits in the top ten. The source material was blood. The source is a man between 18 and 29 years old with Graves' hyperthyroidism. This rearrangement joins TRBV25-1 to TRBJ2-1, with 10 bases identical to TRBD2. The CDR3, as DNA: TGTGCCAGCAGTTCCCCGTATACTAGCGGGACCTACAATGAGCAGTTCTTC. Translation gives CASSSPYTSGTYNEQFF. The full variable domain, its missing parts supplied by reference TRBV25-1 and TRBJ2-1, is EADIYQTPRYLVIGTGKKITLECSQTMGHDKMYWYQQDPGMELHLIHYSYGVNSTEKGDLSSESTVSRIRTEHFPLTLESARPSHTSQYLCASSSPYTSGTYNEQFFGPGTRLTVL.